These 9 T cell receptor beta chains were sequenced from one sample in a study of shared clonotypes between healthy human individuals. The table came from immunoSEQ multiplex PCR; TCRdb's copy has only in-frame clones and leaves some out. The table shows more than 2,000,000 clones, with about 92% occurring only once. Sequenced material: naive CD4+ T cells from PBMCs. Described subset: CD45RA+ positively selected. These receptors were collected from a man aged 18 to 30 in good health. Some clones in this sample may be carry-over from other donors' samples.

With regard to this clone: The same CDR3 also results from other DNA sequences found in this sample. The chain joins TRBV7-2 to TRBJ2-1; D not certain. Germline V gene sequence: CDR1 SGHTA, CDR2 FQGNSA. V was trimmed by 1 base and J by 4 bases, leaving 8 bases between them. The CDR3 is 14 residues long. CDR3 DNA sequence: TGTGCCAGCAGCTTAGGGACCGTGTACAATGAGCAGTTCTTC. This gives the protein CASSLGTVYNEQFF.

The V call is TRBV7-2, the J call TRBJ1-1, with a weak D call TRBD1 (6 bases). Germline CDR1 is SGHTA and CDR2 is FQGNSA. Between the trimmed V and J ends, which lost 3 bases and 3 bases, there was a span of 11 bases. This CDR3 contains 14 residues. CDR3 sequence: CASSLTGVDTEAFF. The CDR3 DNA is TGTGCCAGCAGCTTGACAGGCGTTGACACTGAAGCTTTCTTT.

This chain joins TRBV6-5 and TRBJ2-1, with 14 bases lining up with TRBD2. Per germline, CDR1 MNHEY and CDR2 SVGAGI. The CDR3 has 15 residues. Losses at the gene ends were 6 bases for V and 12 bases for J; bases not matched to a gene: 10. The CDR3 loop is CASSTRGLAGDVQFF. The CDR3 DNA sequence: TGTGCCAGCAGCACCCGGGGACTAGCGGGAGATGTGCAGTTCTTC.

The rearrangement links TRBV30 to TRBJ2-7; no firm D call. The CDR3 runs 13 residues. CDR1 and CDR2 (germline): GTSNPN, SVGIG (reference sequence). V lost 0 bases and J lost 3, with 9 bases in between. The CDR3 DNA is TGTGCCTGGAGTGTCCCACCAAACTACGAGCAGTACTTC. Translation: CAWSVPPNYEQYF.

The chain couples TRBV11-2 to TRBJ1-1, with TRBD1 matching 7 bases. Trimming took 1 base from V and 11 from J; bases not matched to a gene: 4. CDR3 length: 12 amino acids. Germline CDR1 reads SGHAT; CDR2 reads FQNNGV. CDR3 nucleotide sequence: TGTGCCAGCAGCTTAGGGGAACAGGGGGCTTTCTTT. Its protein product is CASSLGEQGAFF.

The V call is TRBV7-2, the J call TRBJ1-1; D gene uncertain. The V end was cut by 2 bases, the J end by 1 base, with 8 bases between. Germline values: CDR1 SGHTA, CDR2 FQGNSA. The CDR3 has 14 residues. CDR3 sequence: CASSLTLPNTEAFF. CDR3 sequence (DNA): TGTGCCAGCAGCTTAACCTTACCGAACACTGAAGCTTTCTTT.

CDR3 loop: CASSWGPRRRSQETQYF. The CDR3 DNA is TGTGCCAGCAGTTGGGGACCGAGGAGGAGGTCACAAGAGACCCAGTACTTC. V usage is TRBV28 and J usage is TRBJ2-5, with D perhaps assigned TRBD1 or TRBD2 (5 bases each). Trimming cost V 4 bases and J 2 bases, with 20 bases left between them. The CDR3 totals 17 residues. CDR1 and CDR2 (germline): MDHEN, SYDVKM.

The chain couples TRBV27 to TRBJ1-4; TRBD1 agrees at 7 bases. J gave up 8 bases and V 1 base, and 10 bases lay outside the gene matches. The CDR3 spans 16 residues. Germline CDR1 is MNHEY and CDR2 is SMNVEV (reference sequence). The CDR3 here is CASSLLGQRGSEKLFF. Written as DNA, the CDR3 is TGTGCCAGCAGTTTATTGGGACAGAGAGGTAGCGAAAAACTGTTTTTT.

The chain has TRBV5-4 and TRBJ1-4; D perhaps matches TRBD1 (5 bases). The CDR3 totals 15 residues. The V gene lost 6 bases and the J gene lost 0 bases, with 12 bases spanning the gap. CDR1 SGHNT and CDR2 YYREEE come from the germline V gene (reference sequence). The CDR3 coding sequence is TGTGCCAGCACCCGTCCGGGGGCAACTAATGAAAAACTGTTTTTT. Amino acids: CASTRPGATNEKLFF.